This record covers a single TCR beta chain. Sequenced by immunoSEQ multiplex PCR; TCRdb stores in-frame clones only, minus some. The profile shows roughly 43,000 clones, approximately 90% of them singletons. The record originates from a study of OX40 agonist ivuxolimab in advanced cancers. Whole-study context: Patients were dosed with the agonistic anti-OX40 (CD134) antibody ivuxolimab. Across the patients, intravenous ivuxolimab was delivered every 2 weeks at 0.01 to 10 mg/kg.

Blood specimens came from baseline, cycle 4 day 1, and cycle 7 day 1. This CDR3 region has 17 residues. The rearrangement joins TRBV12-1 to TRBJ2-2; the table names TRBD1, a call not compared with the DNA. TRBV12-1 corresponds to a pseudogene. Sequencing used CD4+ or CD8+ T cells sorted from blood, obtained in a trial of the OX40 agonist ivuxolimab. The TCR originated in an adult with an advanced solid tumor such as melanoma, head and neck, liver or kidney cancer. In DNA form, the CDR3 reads TGTGCCAGCAGCTTTGAAGGGACAGGGAATTTACCCGGGGAGCTGTTTTTT. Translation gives CASSFEGTGNLPGELFF.